This T cell receptor beta chain was captured by sequencing in a study of blood T cell repertoires in COVID-19. Study details: The samples span acute and convalescent COVID-19 from the United States, Italy and Spain. PBMCs, B-cell-depleted T cells, or T cells provided the cDNA or gDNA that made up the material.

Original analysis: Estimated nucleated cell counts came from reference gene primer amplification. The repertoire was sequenced with immunoSEQ multiplex PCR; TCRdb's copy has only in-frame clones and lacks some. The V and J calls and clone size were taken over from that table, and D and trimming were inferred from the DNA. This sample yields under 75,000 clones, of which under 90% are seen a single time; approximately 30% belongs to the top ten. V lost 0 bases to trimming and J lost 4 bases, with 5 bases between them. The germline V gene encodes CDR1 SGHRS and CDR2 YFSETQ. CDR3 length: 12 amino acids.

The clonotype was recovered from a woman of 80 years or more with active or convalescent COVID-19. J is TRBJ2-7 and V is TRBV5-1; D is possibly TRBD2 (5 bases). Sample: peripheral blood. CDR3 coding DNA: TGCGCCAGCAGCTTGGGGGAGTACGAGCAGTACTTC. Translation: CASSLGEYEQYF.